A selection of T cell receptor beta chains follows, all from one sample in a study of circulating and synovial CD4+ cells in juvenile arthritis. Method: immunoSEQ multiplex PCR; TCRdb's copy keeps in-frame clones and lacks some. Of 30,000 to 40,000 clones in the sample, 90% to 95% were seen once. What was sequenced was CD4+ T cells from blood. These TCRs come from a human donor with juvenile idiopathic arthritis. Each CDR3 is given with its conserved first and last residue. Fields, in order: V gene, D gene, clone size, J gene, CDR3 protein, CDR3 DNA. The D gene is left open where the match is weak. Only some rows state a clone size, as once, few, many or a class for expanded clones.

>TRBV6-5|NA|NA|TRBJ1-4
CASSPTNPTNEKLFF
TGTGCCAGCAGTCCTACCAACCCAACTAATGAAAAACTGTTTTTT
>TRBV19|TRBD1|few|TRBJ1-2
CASFGTGYSINYGYTF
TGTGCCAGTTTTGGGACAGGGTATAGTATCAACTATGGCTACACCTTC
>TRBV5-1|NA|NA|TRBJ2-1
CASSLLQGMSYNEQFF
TGCGCCAGCAGTTTGCTACAGGGTATGTCCTACAATGAGCAGTTCTTC
>TRBV6-1|TRBD2|once|TRBJ2-5
CASEGLAGGETQYF
TGTGCCAGCGAGGGACTAGCGGGAGGAGAGACCCAGTACTTC
>TRBV2|NA|NA|TRBJ2-7
CASSRGREQYF
TGTGCCAGCAGCCGAGGAAGGGAGCAGTACTTC
>TRBV19|NA|NA|TRBJ2-4
CASSIAGSGPKNIQYF
TGTGCCAGTAGTATAGCAGGTAGCGGTCCCAAAAACATTCAGTACTTC
>TRBV10-3|NA|NA|TRBJ1-2
CAISESKALRAGYTF
TGTGCCATCAGTGAGTCAAAGGCCCTCAGGGCTGGCTACACCTTC
>TRBV7-2|NA|NA|TRBJ1-5
CASSSGQGVRQPQHF
TGTGCCAGCAGTTCAGGGCAGGGTGTTCGGCAGCCCCAGCATTTT
>TRBV6-5|NA|NA|TRBJ1-3
CASSHGQVGNTIYF
TGTGCCAGCAGTCACGGACAAGTAGGAAACACCATATATTTT
>TRBV7-9|TRBD2|NA|TRBJ2-1
CASSFSGTTAYNEQFF
TGTGCCAGCAGCTTTTCAGGGACTACCGCCTACAATGAGCAGTTCTTC
>TRBV4-2|NA|NA|TRBJ2-1
CASRRQVLEASSYNEQFF
TGTGCCAGCAGGCGACAGGTTCTAGAAGCCAGCTCCTACAATGAGCAGTTCTTC
>TRBV5-1|NA|NA|TRBJ2-7
CASSLGGGGGRSYEQYF
TGCGCCAGCAGCTTGGGGGGGGGCGGAGGCCGCTCCTACGAGCAGTACTTC
>TRBV5-1|TRBD1|NA|TRBJ2-1
CASSLGRTGEHPFF
TGCGCCAGCAGCTTGGGTAGGACAGGGGAGCACCCGTTCTTC
>TRBV6-1|NA|NA|TRBJ2-7
CASSEPGVYEQYF
TGTGCCAGCAGTGAGCCAGGGGTCTACGAGCAGTACTTC
>TRBV2|TRBD1|NA|TRBJ2-1
CASRARGGFSDNEQFF
TGTGCCAGCAGGGCGAGAGGGGGCTTCTCGGACAATGAGCAGTTCTTC
>TRBV19|TRBD2|NA|TRBJ2-5
CASTASGGKTQYF
TGTGCCAGTACTGCTAGCGGGGGGAAGACCCAGTACTTC
>TRBV5-4|TRBD2|NA|TRBJ2-7
CASSFAGGPWVEQYF
TGTGCCAGCAGCTTCGCGGGAGGGCCTTGGGTCGAGCAGTACTTC
>TRBV5-4|TRBD1|NA|TRBJ1-6
CASRSGQGYNSPLHF
TGTGCCAGCAGATCCGGACAGGGGTATAATTCACCCCTCCACTTT
>TRBV4-1|NA|once|TRBJ2-5
CASSQDGRQETQYF
TGCGCCAGCAGCCAAGATGGCAGGCAAGAGACCCAGTACTTC
>TRBV30|TRBD2|NA|TRBJ2-1
CAWKPGGPSNQLDEQFF
TGTGCCTGGAAACCGGGAGGGCCCTCTAACCAGTTGGATGAGCAGTTCTTC
>TRBV4-1|NA|NA|TRBJ2-1
CASSQMGLDEQFF
TGCGCCAGCAGCCAGATGGGCTTGGATGAGCAGTTCTTC
>TRBV29-1|NA|NA|TRBJ1-2
CSVVMGNLYGYTF
TGCAGCGTTGTAATGGGCAACCTCTATGGCTACACCTTC
>TRBV28|TRBD2|NA|TRBJ2-7
CASSFQLAGGSYEQYF
TGTGCCAGCAGCTTCCAACTAGCGGGAGGTTCCTACGAGCAGTACTTC
>TRBV14|TRBD2|NA|TRBJ2-3
CASSKAPGLDTDTQYF
TGTGCCAGCAGCAAAGCCCCGGGACTAGACACAGATACGCAGTATTTT
>TRBV19|TRBD1|NA|TRBJ1-2
CASRINPGQGRYTF
TGTGCCAGTAGAATTAATCCGGGACAGGGAAGATACACCTTC
>TRBV29-1|NA|NA|TRBJ2-5
CSVVSPFGWQGSQETQYF
TGCAGCGTTGTTAGTCCGTTCGGGTGGCAGGGATCCCAAGAGACCCAGTACTTC
>TRBV19|TRBD2|once|TRBJ2-1
CASSLIAGGANEQFF
TGTGCCAGTAGTCTTATAGCGGGGGGGGCAAATGAGCAGTTCTTC
>TRBV5-6|TRBD1|NA|TRBJ2-7
CASTVPGGLEQYF
TGTGCCAGCACGGTGCCAGGGGGCCTCGAGCAGTACTTC
>TRBV11-1|NA|NA|TRBJ1-2
CASSSNRAGGYTF
TGTGCCAGCAGCTCAAACAGGGCTGGTGGCTACACCTTC
>TRBV7-8|TRBD1|NA|TRBJ2-1
CASSRGQGANEQFF
TGTGCCAGCAGCCGCGGACAGGGGGCGAATGAGCAGTTCTTC
>TRBV12-5|NA|NA|TRBJ2-1
CASGSRNMGGPPNYNEQFF
TGTGCTAGTGGTTCTAGGAATATGGGGGGGCCACCTAACTACAATGAGCAGTTCTTC
>TRBV5-1|NA|NA|TRBJ1-6
CASSAGRGVNNSPLHF
TGCGCCAGCAGCGCCGGCAGGGGTGTGAATAATTCACCCCTCCACTTT
>TRBV6-1|NA|NA|TRBJ1-2
CASRRFFRENYGYTF
TGTGCCAGCAGACGCTTTTTCCGGGAGAACTATGGCTACACCTTC
>TRBV10-3|NA|NA|TRBJ2-3
CATAGRDTDTQYF
TGTGCCACCGCCGGCCGGGACACAGATACGCAGTATTTT
>TRBV28|NA|once|TRBJ2-7
CASNAGQSYEQYF
TGTGCCAGCAATGCGGGACAGTCCTACGAGCAGTACTTC
>TRBV5-1|NA|NA|TRBJ1-2
CASSFGGRMYGYTF
TGCGCCAGCAGCTTCGGGGGGCGTATGTATGGCTACACCTTC